The rows below give T cell receptor beta chains drawn from one sample of a study of T cells after yellow fever vaccination. TCRdb used MiXCR to reprocess the 5' RACE reads, holding one entry per CDR3 protein. The repertoire includes more than 300,000 distinct CDR3 sequences, around 6.8% of them detected once, and over 15% sits in the top ten. Sample: PBMCs, taken about 41 days after the first yellow fever vaccination. These receptors were taken from a man aged 18 to 30 who received the YFV17D yellow fever vaccine. CDR3s include the opening cysteine and the closing phenylalanine or tryptophan. A D gene is named only where the DNA matches it firmly. Expanded clones get a size class; other rows say once, few or many, or leave the size out.

D	V	J	size	DNA	CDR3
.	TRBV12-3/TRBV12-4	TRBJ2-3	many	TGTGCCAGCAGTTTATCCGGGTCAGATACGCAGTATTTT	CASSLSGSDTQYF
TRBD1	TRBV19	TRBJ2-1	.	TGTGCCAGTAGTACGGGACAGGGTAACAATGAGCAGTTCTTC	CASSTGQGNNEQFF
.	TRBV5-1	TRBJ1-1	few	TGCGCCAGCAGCTTGGAACCCGGGGCATTGGGCACTGAAGCTTTCTTT	CASSLEPGALGTEAFF
TRBD2	TRBV12-3/TRBV12-4	TRBJ2-1	many	TGTGCCAGCAGTCTCAGCGGGGGGGGGGATGAGCAGTTCTTC	CASSLSGGGDEQFF
.	TRBV4-3	TRBJ2-2	many	TGCGCCAGCAGCCAAGATCCCGAACTAGTAACCGGGGAGCTGTTTTTT	CASSQDPELVTGELFF
.	TRBV12-5	TRBJ2-4	.	TGTGCTAGTGGTTTGTCCTCGGGGTCCTTCCCAAACATTCAGTACTTC	CASGLSSGSFPNIQYF
.	TRBV5-1	TRBJ2-2	few	TGCGCCAGCAGACTAAACAGGCCGAACACCGGGGAGCTGTTTTTT	CASRLNRPNTGELFF
TRBD1	TRBV10-3	TRBJ2-1	.	TGTGCCATCAGTGAGTTCGAAGCCGGGACAGGGGTGGATGAGCAGTTCTTC	CAISEFEAGTGVDEQFF
.	TRBV7-9	TRBJ1-1	many	TGTGCCAATACGAGGCCGTCGAGCACTGAAGCTTTCTTT	CANTRPSSTEAFF
TRBD1	TRBV12-3/TRBV12-4	TRBJ1-2	few	TGTGCCAGCTCCACAGGGGCCGGTGGCTACACCTTC	CASSTGAGGYTF
.	TRBV7-8	TRBJ2-1	many	TGTGCCAGCAGCCCCCTTCGTCTGCTTTCGGGGGCTTCTTATAGTGAGCAGTTCTTC	CASSPLRLLSGASYSEQFF
TRBD2	TRBV15	TRBJ2-5	few	TGTGCCACCAGTAGGACTAGCGGGGAACAAGAGACCCAGTACTTC	CATSRTSGEQETQYF
TRBD1	TRBV7-9	TRBJ1-1	.	TGTGCCAGCAGCTTGGGACAGGGGCTCTTGGCAGCTTTCTTT	CASSLGQGLLAAFF
.	TRBV11-2	TRBJ1-2	many	TGTGCCAGCAGCTTGGGACTGAACTATGGCTACACCTTC	CASSLGLNYGYTF
TRBD1	TRBV7-2	TRBJ2-1	many	TGTGCCAGCAGCTTAGGGACAGGGATGTACAATGAGCAGTTCTTC	CASSLGTGMYNEQFF
.	TRBV7-2	TRBJ2-3	few	TGTGCCAGCAGCCCCCGGGCCGGGTGGGATACGCAGTATTTT	CASSPRAGWDTQYF
.	TRBV12-3/TRBV12-4	TRBJ2-6	few	TGTGCCAGCAGTTTAGCGCAAAGCTCTGGGGCCAACGTCCTGACTTTC	CASSLAQSSGANVLTF
.	TRBV5-4	TRBJ2-5	.	TGTGCCAGCAGCCAGAGACCGCCAGGGACCCAGTACTTC	CASSQRPPGTQYF
TRBD1	TRBV5-1	TRBJ1-4	few	TGCGCCAGCAGCTTCGGGACAGGTCGTGAAAAACTGTTTTTT	CASSFGTGREKLFF
.	TRBV4-2	TRBJ1-2	few	TGTGCCAGCAGCCAAGATTATCGGGCTTTAGCTAACTATGGCTACACCTTC	CASSQDYRALANYGYTF
.	TRBV7-2	TRBJ2-7	.	TGTGCCAGCAGCTTAGTTTGGCGGGAAGACGAGCAGTACTTC	CASSLVWREDEQYF
.	TRBV9	TRBJ1-2	.	TGTGCCAGCAGCGCGAGCCGGGACGAAGACTATGGCTACACCTTC	CASSASRDEDYGYTF
.	TRBV30	TRBJ1-4	many	TGTGCCTGGAGGGGAGCAACTAATGAAAAACTGTTTTTT	CAWRGATNEKLFF
TRBD1	TRBV5-1	TRBJ2-6	.	TGCGCCAGCACGCGGAGAGGGACAGGGTTAGGATCTGGGGCCAACGTCCTGACTTTC	CASTRRGTGLGSGANVLTF
TRBD2	TRBV20-1	TRBJ2-3	.	TGCAGTGCTCCTGGGACTAGCGGGGTGGGGAATACGCAGTATTTT	CSAPGTSGVGNTQYF
TRBD2	TRBV20-1	TRBJ2-5	.	TGCTGTGCTAGGCTTGGCGAGCGGGGGGCCCTTGAGACCCAGTACTTC	CCARLGERGALETQYF
.	TRBV28	TRBJ1-3	many	TGTGCCAGCAGTTCCGGGACACGGAGAAACACCATATATTTT	CASSSGTRRNTIYF
.	TRBV29-1	TRBJ2-3	many	TGCAGCGCGAAACCGGTAGGCCCAGATACGCAGTATTTT	CSAKPVGPDTQYF
TRBD1	TRBV20-1	TRBJ2-7	few	TGCAGTGCCATCAAAAGGACAGGGGGATCGGACGAGCAGTACTTC	CSAIKRTGGSDEQYF
TRBD1	TRBV12-3/TRBV12-4	TRBJ1-2	.	TGTGCCAGCAGTCCCCGGGACAGCGGTAACTATGGCTACACCTTC	CASSPRDSGNYGYTF
.	TRBV12-3/TRBV12-4	TRBJ2-3	many	TGTGCCAGCAGCGTAGTGGGGGCCGGGGATACGCAGTATTTT	CASSVVGAGDTQYF
.	TRBV7-2	TRBJ1-6	.	TGTGCCAGCAGCCCAGGGGTAGGGGCGGCTTCACCCCTCCACTTT	CASSPGVGAASPLHF
.	TRBV4-3	TRBJ2-6	.	TGCGCCAGCAGCCAAGCAGAGATCTCTGGGGCCAACGTCCTGACTTTC	CASSQAEISGANVLTF
.	TRBV4-3	TRBJ2-5	few	TGCGCCAGCAGCCAAGGACAGTTCCAAGAGACCCAGTACTTC	CASSQGQFQETQYF
TRBD2	TRBV7-2	TRBJ2-3	many	TGTGCCAGCAGCTTCCTCTCCAGCGGGGGAAGGTCAGATACGCAGTATTTT	CASSFLSSGGRSDTQYF
.	TRBV4-2	TRBJ2-5	.	TGTGCCAGCAGCCAAGCCCCTGAGGAGACCCAGTACTTC	CASSQAPEETQYF
.	TRBV5-8	TRBJ1-1	.	TGTGCCAGCAGCCGCAGGGTCTCGTACACTGAAGCTTTCTTT	CASSRRVSYTEAFF
TRBD2	TRBV10-1	TRBJ2-1	.	TGCGCCAGCAGTGCGGGACTAGCGACCAATGAGCAGTTCTTC	CASSAGLATNEQFF
.	TRBV7-2	TRBJ2-3	.	TGTGCCAGCAGCCGACAAATAACGCTGGGGCGCACAGATACGCAGTATTTT	CASSRQITLGRTDTQYF
TRBD2	TRBV7-2	TRBJ2-7	few	TGTGCCAGCAGCACTATAGCGGGGGGCCCCTCCTACGAGCAGTACTTC	CASSTIAGGPSYEQYF
.	TRBV5-1	TRBJ2-3	many	TGCGCCAGCAGCTTGGATCATGCAGATACGCAGTATTTT	CASSLDHADTQYF
.	TRBV7-9	TRBJ1-1	few	TGTGCCAGCAGCCGAGCAACTGAAGCTTTCTTT	CASSRATEAFF
TRBD1	TRBV5-4	TRBJ1-1	few	TGTGCCAGCAGCAGATGGGGGGGACAGGGGGGTTCTGAAGCTTTCTTT	CASSRWGGQGGSEAFF
.	TRBV5-1	TRBJ2-1	many	TGCGCCAGCAGCTTCTGGGGTGAGCAGTTCTTC	CASSFWGEQFF
TRBD1	TRBV10-2	TRBJ1-2	.	TGCGCCAGCAGTCAACAGGGGGTAAACTATGGCTACACCTTC	CASSQQGVNYGYTF
.	TRBV5-1	TRBJ2-1	many	TGCGCCAGCAGCTTGGGACTAGGTAGAGATGAGCAGTTCTTC	CASSLGLGRDEQFF
TRBD2	TRBV4-3	TRBJ2-3	.	TGCGCCAGCAGCCATCGGACTAGCGGGGGCACAGATACGCAGTATTTT	CASSHRTSGGTDTQYF
.	TRBV6-2/TRBV6-3	TRBJ2-7	.	TGTGCCAGCACAACAGGGTACTGCGAGCAGTACTTC	CASTTGYCEQYF
.	TRBV4-1	TRBJ2-3	many	TGCGCCAGCAGCCAGGAACCGGGACAAAACACAGATACGCAGTATTTT	CASSQEPGQNTDTQYF
.	TRBV15	TRBJ2-2	few	TGTGCCACCTCAGATCCGAACACCGGGGAGCTGTTTTTT	CATSDPNTGELFF
.	TRBV9	TRBJ1-1	many	TGTGCCAGCAGCGTAGGACTGAAGGGTGAAGCTTTCTTT	CASSVGLKGEAFF
TRBD1	TRBV12-3/TRBV12-4	TRBJ2-4	many	TGTGCCAGCGCACCCACTGGACAGGGGATCATTCAGTACTTC	CASAPTGQGIIQYF
.	TRBV9	TRBJ2-5	few	TGTGCCAGCAGCGCCAAGAATACGGAGACCCAGTACTTC	CASSAKNTETQYF
TRBD1	TRBV12-3/TRBV12-4	TRBJ1-5	many	TGTGCCAGCAGTTTGACAGGGGGCAATCAGCCCCAGCATTTT	CASSLTGGNQPQHF
.	TRBV12-3/TRBV12-4	TRBJ2-7	many	TGTGCCAGCAGTTTCTCACCCTCCTACGAGCAGTACTTC	CASSFSPSYEQYF
TRBD1	TRBV18	TRBJ2-7	.	TGTGCCAGCTCACCGGGACAGATGAGAAGCTCCTACGAGCAGTACTTC	CASSPGQMRSSYEQYF
.	TRBV7-2	TRBJ1-1	few	TGTGCCAGCAGCTTAGCCCCAACCCAAAACACTGAAGCTTTCTTT	CASSLAPTQNTEAFF
.	TRBV7-6	TRBJ2-1	.	TGTGCCAGCAGCTCCATGTCTAGGGCCTACAATGAGCAGTTCTTC	CASSSMSRAYNEQFF
.	TRBV6-1	TRBJ2-7	few	TGTGCCACCGGCACCCATCGGACCTACGAGCAGTACTTC	CATGTHRTYEQYF